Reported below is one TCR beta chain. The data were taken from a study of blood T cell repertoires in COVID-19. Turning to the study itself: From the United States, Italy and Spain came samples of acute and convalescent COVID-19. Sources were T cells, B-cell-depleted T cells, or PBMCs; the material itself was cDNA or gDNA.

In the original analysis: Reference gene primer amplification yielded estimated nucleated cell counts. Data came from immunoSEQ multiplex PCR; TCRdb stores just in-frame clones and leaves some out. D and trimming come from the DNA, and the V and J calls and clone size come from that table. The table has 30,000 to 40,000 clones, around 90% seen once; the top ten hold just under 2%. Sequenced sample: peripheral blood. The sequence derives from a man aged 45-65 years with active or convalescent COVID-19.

CDR3 in amino acids: CASSQDVVSGSYNEQFF. The DNA for the CDR3 is TGCGCCAGCAGCCAAGATGTAGTTAGCGGGAGTTACAATGAGCAGTTCTTC. The chain combines TRBV4-3 with TRBJ2-1, with 9 bases that match TRBD2. Germline assignment: CDR1 LGHNA and CDR2 YSLEER. Trimming took 0 bases from V and 4 from J; bases not matched to a gene: 7. This CDR3 is 17 amino acids long.